Below, one T cell receptor (beta chain) is given with its context. The CDR3 extends over 16 amino acids. CDR1 MNHEY and CDR2 SMNVEV come from the germline V gene (reference sequence). Trimming removed 5 bases at V and 7 bases at J, with 21 bases between. Sequenced by immunoSEQ multiplex PCR; TCRdb stores in-frame clones only, minus some. The sample lists around 52,000 clones; about 92% were seen once. The data were taken from a study of T cell changes during pregnancy in multiple sclerosis. The source material was CD4+ T cells from peripheral blood mononuclear cells, sampled in the second trimester of pregnancy. The chain has TRBV27 and TRBJ1-3, with D maybe TRBD1 (5 bases). This TCR came from a female donor with multiple sclerosis, enrolled in a pregnancy study. The CDR3 nucleotides are TGTGCCAGCAGTCCCCAAGGCCGGGACTACGGGAACACCATATATTTT. Amino acid sequence: CASSPQGRDYGNTIYF.